These 6 T cell receptor beta chains share one sample of origin, sequenced in a study of T cell responses to AZD1222 COVID-19 vaccine. Only in-frame clones appear in the TCRdb table, and some are missing; sequencing was by immunoSEQ multiplex PCR. The sample holds 170,000 or so clones; 90% are singletons and the top ten take roughly 1.6%. Sequencing was performed on peripheral blood, taken on day 0 of AZD1222 vaccination. These receptors were taken from an adult in good health.

The gene calls are TRBV2 and TRBJ1-6; D is unresolved. This CDR3 is 13 amino acids long. Trimming removed 1 base at V and 8 bases at J, with 6 bases between. The germline V gene has CDR1 SNHLY and CDR2 FYNNEI. The CDR3, as DNA: TGTGCCAGCAGTGAAGACCAATATTCACCCCTCCACTTT. Residues: CASSEDQYSPLHF. The variable domain in full, completed from reference TRBV2 and TRBJ1-6, reads EPEVTQTPSHQVTQMGQEVILRCVPISNHLYFYWYRQILGQKVEFLVSFYNNEISEKSEIFDDQFSVERPDGSNFTLKIRSTKLEDSAMYFCASSEDQYSPLHFGNGTRLTVT.

This chain uses TRBV12-3 or TRBV12-4 with TRBJ2-6; D gene unclear. V lost 8 bases, J lost 1 base, and 6 bases lay in between. The CDR3 extends over 13 amino acids. CDR3 DNA sequence: TGTGCCAGCTCACCATCTGGGGCCAACGTCCTGACTTTC. This sequence encodes CASSPSGANVLTF.

This clone was seen once. This chain connects TRBV24-1 to TRBJ1-3; 8 positions agree with TRBD1. This CDR3 comprises 13 residues. Germline assignment: CDR1 KGHDR and CDR2 SFDVKD. V gave up 6 bases and J gave up 8 bases; unmatched junction bases: 5. CDR3: CATSQGASDTIYF. CDR3 sequence (DNA): TGTGCCACCAGTCAGGGGGCATCGGACACCATATATTTT.

V is TRBV7-8 and J is TRBJ2-7; D is unclear. CDR1 and CDR2 from the germline V gene are SGHVS and FQNEAQ. V dropped 1 base and J dropped 4 bases, with 5 bases sitting between them. The CDR3 length is 12 residues. The CDR3: CASSLGVYEQYF. CDR3 DNA sequence: TGTGCCAGCAGCTTAGGAGTATACGAGCAGTACTTC.

The CDR3 DNA reads as TGTGCCAGCAGCAAGGCGGGGGGACAGGGGGTGAACTACGAGCAGTACTTC. It yields the protein CASSKAGGQGVNYEQYF. This chain joins TRBV21-1 and TRBJ2-7; no check of the table's D call, TRBD1, against the DNA was made. TRBV21-1 is a documented pseudogene. The CDR3 length is 17 residues.

The chain links TRBV7-5 to TRBJ1-6; TRBD1, the table's D call, was not compared with the DNA. TRBV7-5 is noted as a pseudogene. The CDR3 length is 15 residues. The CDR3 region is CARSLGVGPNSPLHF. The CDR3 nucleotides are TGTGCCAGAAGCTTAGGGGTGGGGCCCAATTCACCCCTCCACTTT.